This is a list of T cell receptor beta chains from one sample in a study of blood T cell repertoires in COVID-19. This table comes from immunoSEQ multiplex PCR, and its TCRdb copy is limited to in-frame clones, with some not included. The data show 70,000 to 90,000 clones, with 86% seen just once and roughly 8% held by the top ten. The sequencing input was peripheral blood. These receptors all stem from a man in his fifties with active COVID-19. The conserved cysteine and the conserved F or W are not part of the CDR3 here. Not all rows give a size; the values are once, few, many and, for expanded clones, a class.

j_call	v_call	clone_size	cdr3_aa
TRBJ2-1	TRBV6-4	NA	ASSPGLDFEQF
TRBJ1-4	TRBV7-2	NA	ASSQDRRTNEKLF
TRBJ2-2	TRBV7-9	NA	ASSSDREFTGELF
TRBJ1-5	TRBV28	NA	ASRRRVAGGNQPQH
TRBJ1-3	TRBV5-1	NA	ASSFTGSGNTIY
TRBJ1-1	TRBV5-1	NA	ASSSTGAQHRGTEAF
TRBJ2-7	TRBV6-5	NA	ASSSPGTSGRNEQY
TRBJ1-1	TRBV7-9	few	ASSFQGANTEAF
TRBJ2-1	TRBV10-1	NA	ASSESAGQPNEQF
TRBJ1-1	TRBV28	few	ASSTFRAMNTEAF
TRBJ2-7	TRBV28	once	ASSRQGASSYEQY
TRBJ2-3	TRBV6-2/TRBV6-3	NA	ASSKIPGLAGTDTQY
TRBJ2-2	TRBV11-2	NA	ASSHGQNTGELF
TRBJ2-7	TRBV19	NA	ASSNRGRYEQY
TRBJ2-7	TRBV28	NA	ASRLRSSAGEQY
TRBJ2-7	TRBV15	NA	ATSSQNARVQYEQY
TRBJ1-2	TRBV27	NA	ASSLRGGQGSVKRYGYT
TRBJ2-5	TRBV24-1	NA	ATSDPVTSGETQY
TRBJ1-2	TRBV4-3	once	ASSPNGEGGHGYT
TRBJ2-7	TRBV5-1	NA	ASSRAGNVYEQY
TRBJ1-1	TRBV12-3/TRBV12-4	NA	ASRQKGATF
TRBJ2-5	TRBV4-3	NA	ASSLRHSLAGETQY
TRBJ2-3	TRBV27	NA	ASRSTGLAGGGDTQY
TRBJ1-5	TRBV23-1	NA	ASSQSLRQGNQPQH
TRBJ2-1	TRBV7-9	NA	ASSRGEQF
TRBJ2-7	TRBV5-4	NA	ASSWGTTYEQY
TRBJ2-3	TRBV28	NA	ASRVGQGGDTQY
TRBJ2-6	TRBV6-5	NA	ASSSRLISGANVLT
TRBJ2-3	TRBV30	NA	AWKGPSYSTDTQY
TRBJ2-6	TRBV2	NA	ASSEEGAGANVLT
TRBJ1-2	TRBV20-1	NA	SASRAAGYT
TRBJ2-2	TRBV9	NA	ASSVASGNTGELF
TRBJ2-1	TRBV12-3/TRBV12-4	NA	ASSKDRGLEQF
TRBJ2-1	TRBV5-1	NA	ASSVSWTAYNEQF
TRBJ1-2	TRBV5-6	NA	ASSLGTGILGGYT
TRBJ2-3	TRBV28	NA	ASSSIVKSLY